This record looks at one T cell receptor (beta chain) sequence and its context. Its cognate antigen has yet to be identified. No much larger clone exists at a distance of one base, and base qualities are not known. This sample is drawn from a study of T cell responses to AZD1222 COVID-19 vaccine (dated by TCRdb to the early 2020s). For context, the study as a whole: Because spike-specific TCR depth and breadth did not differ between the two schedules, AZD1222 recipients who got a second dose at roughly 4 weeks were pooled with those who got a second dose at roughly 12 weeks. TCR sequencing covered approximately 230 trial participants: some 210 given two doses of AZD1222 and around 25 given two doses of MenACWY control vaccine. Trial participants were enrolled by age into 18-55, 56-69 and 70-plus year subgroups, with roughly 150, 30 and 60 TCR-sequenced participants respectively. Broad study findings and their caveats: In the small 56-69-year group, the increase in depth fell short of significance, most likely because of low power. Most participants were white British and females outnumbered males, and the authors suggested that clonal diversity may have been underestimated. The vaccine-associated CD4 TCRs covered the entire spike protein, and the dominant responses fell in regions 160-218 and 743-854. After two AZD1222 doses, spike-specific TCR breadth and depth were significantly higher than at day 0 and than in MenACWY recipients. No day 14 peak-response samples were available, so repertoires were characterized only after the peak T cell response. Reportedly, close to half of the unique spike-specific TCRs recognized epitopes lying outside the regions that are mutated in the B.1.351 and B.1.1.7 variants. Conclusions about previously exposed vaccinees are limited, since just 6 or 7 AZD1222 recipients were seropositive for SARS-CoV-2 at baseline.

What the time point label conveys for this sample: baseline before first vaccination. Samples from vaccinated people were obtained from the UK trials COV001 and COV002, which included a single-blind randomized controlled phase 2/3 trial of AZD1222 (ChAdOx1 nCoV-19) in healthy adults. For TCRbeta chain sequencing, PBMC samples from trial participants were taken at day 0 and at day 28 after the second dose. The CDR3 regions of human TCRbeta chains were analyzed by immunosequencing. Per the source publication's procedure: TCRs in the repertoires were matched against a reference library of SARS-CoV-2-specific TCRs that had been generated with the MIRA antigen-specificity platform. Breadth was defined as the fraction of unique TCRs that were SARS-CoV-2-associated. Depth was defined as the fraction of total T cells that were SARS-CoV-2-associated. Using the MIRA data, each spike-specific TCR was mapped to the spike region that the TCR reacts to and placed in a CD4 or CD8 class. Log10-transformed breadth and depth values were compared by one-way ANOVA with Sidak's multiple comparisons tests. TCRdb obtained this table from immuneACCESS and retained in-frame rearrangements with V and J assigned. These tables miss some clones; where compared with another copy, unresolved V genes account for less than half of the shortfall, and the remainder is unexplained. Clone size and V and J calls were adopted from that table, with D and trimming inferred from the DNA. In all, the sample holds 90,000 to 95,000 clones, and around nine tenths of those were seen once. About 19% of the sample comes from the top ten.

V is pared back by 2 bases and J by 0 bases, with 8 bases lying between the germline termini. The germline V gene supplies CDR1 SNHLY and CDR2 FYNNEI. Including cysteine and phenylalanine, the CDR3 has 15 amino acids. Only the CDR3 region is kept as DNA, spanning 45 bases read in frame from base 1. The sequences come from peripheral blood, collected on day 0 of AZD1222 vaccination. The source is an adult in good health. This sequence uses TRBV2 and TRBJ1-3; the D gene assignment is ambiguous. The CDR3 has the sequence CASSERPISGNTIYF. The nucleotide sequence is given as TGTGCCAGCAGTGAACGTCCGATCTCTGGAAACACCATATATTTT.